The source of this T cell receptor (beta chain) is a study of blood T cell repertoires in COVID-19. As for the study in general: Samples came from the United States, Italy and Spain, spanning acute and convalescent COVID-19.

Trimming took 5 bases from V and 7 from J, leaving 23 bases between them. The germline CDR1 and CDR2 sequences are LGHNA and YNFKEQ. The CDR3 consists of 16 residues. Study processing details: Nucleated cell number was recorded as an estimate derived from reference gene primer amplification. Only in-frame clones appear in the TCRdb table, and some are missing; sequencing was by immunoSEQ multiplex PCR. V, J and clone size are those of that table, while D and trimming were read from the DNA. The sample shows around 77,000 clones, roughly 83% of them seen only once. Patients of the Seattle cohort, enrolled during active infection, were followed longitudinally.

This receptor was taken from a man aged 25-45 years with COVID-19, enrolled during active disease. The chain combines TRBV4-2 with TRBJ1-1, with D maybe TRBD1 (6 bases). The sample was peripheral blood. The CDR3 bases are TGTGCCAGCAGCGAATCGACAGGTCCCAGGTACGATGAAGCTTTCTTT. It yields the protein CASSESTGPRYDEAFF.